Shown below are 8 T cell receptor beta chains from a single sample sequenced in a study of blood T cell repertoires in COVID-19. Assay used: immunoSEQ multiplex PCR; TCRdb lists only in-frame clones, some missing. The sample holds hundreds of thousands of clones, around nine tenths seen once. The sequenced sample was PBMCs or T cells enriched from blood (not recorded which). The receptors originated from a woman aged 55-69 years who had recovered from COVID-19.

The V and J genes are TRBV5-1 and TRBJ1-4; 8 bases match TRBD1. The germline V gene encodes CDR1 SGHRS and CDR2 YFSETQ. Germline trimming cut 3 bases from V and 8 bases from J; bases unmatched to any gene: 9. The CDR3 is 15 residues long. CDR3 sequence: CASSWMTGAGEKLFF. CDR3 nucleotides: TGCGCCAGCAGCTGGATGACAGGGGCGGGCGAAAAACTGTTTTTT.

The chain has TRBV5-1 and TRBJ2-7, with a weak D call TRBD1 (5 bases). V was cut by 2 bases and J by 6 bases, with 9 bases left in between. The CDR3 is 12 amino acids. Germline CDR1 is SGHRS and CDR2 is YFSETQ. In DNA, the CDR3 is TGCGCCAGCAGCTTCGTTAGGGGCGAGCAGTACTTC. It translates to CASSFVRGEQYF.

This chain uses TRBV7-9 with TRBJ2-7; 7 bases are a match to TRBD1. This CDR3 spans 14 amino acids. From germline, CDR1 is SEHNR and CDR2 FQNEAQ (reference sequence). The V gene end was trimmed by 4 bases and the J gene end by 3 bases; junction bases not matched to a gene: 6. In nucleotides, the CDR3 is TGTGCCAGCAGCTCGGGACAGCCTTTCTACGAGCAGTACGTC. Amino acid sequence: CASSSGQPFYEQYV.

In regard to this clone: The sample contains more than one DNA sequence encoding this CDR3. V is TRBV6-5 and J is TRBJ1-1; D unresolved. The V gene lost 2 bases and the J gene lost 1 base, with 5 bases spanning the gap. The CDR3 runs to 13 residues. Per germline, CDR1 MNHEY and CDR2 SVGAGI. The DNA for the CDR3 is TGTGCCAGCAGTTACGGAGGGAACACTGAAGCTTTCTTT. Its protein product is CASSYGGNTEAFF.

The J gene is TRBJ2-3, the V gene TRBV9, with 8 bases fitting TRBD2. Germline values: CDR1 SGDLS, CDR2 YYNGEE. CDR3 length: 15 amino acids. V lost 0 bases to trimming and J lost 5 bases; unmatched junction nucleotides: 5. CDR3 nucleotides: TGTGCCAGCAGCGTAGCGGGGGGGCTCGGAGATACGCAGTATTTT. This gives the protein CASSVAGGLGDTQYF.

The chain combines TRBV29-1 with TRBJ2-1; 14 bases are shared with TRBD2. The CDR3 is 19 amino acids. The J segment lost 8 bases and the V segment lost 3 bases, leaving 18 bases of the junction unmatched. From germline, CDR1 is SQVTM and CDR2 ANQGSEA. CDR3 sequence reads: CSVELGLAGGRGYKDEQFF. CDR3 nucleotide sequence: TGCAGCGTTGAGTTAGGACTAGCGGGGGGTAGAGGATACAAGGATGAGCAGTTCTTC.

This clone has just one count. This sequence joins TRBV5-1 and TRBJ1-4, with 8 positions matching TRBD1. V lost 4 bases to trimming and J lost 4 bases; unmatched junction nucleotides: 6. Germline CDR1 and CDR2: SGHRS and YFSETQ. This CDR3 region has 15 residues. The chain's CDR3 is CASSPGQGGNEKLFF. The CDR3, as DNA: TGCGCCAGCAGCCCCGGACAGGGCGGTAATGAAAAACTGTTTTTT. Full variable domain (remainder filled in from reference TRBV5-1 and TRBJ1-4): KAGVTQTPRYLIKTRGQQVTLSCSPISGHRSVSWYQQTPGQGLQFLFEYFSETQRNKGNFPGRFSGRQFSNSRSEMNVSTLELGDSALYLCASSPGQGGNEKLFFGSGTQLSVL.

The chain links TRBV27 to TRBJ2-7; possible D gene TRBD1, 6 bases. This CDR3 contains 11 residues. V was clipped by 5 bases and J by 6 bases, with 8 bases between them. Germline V CDR1 and CDR2: MNHEY, SMNVEV (reference sequence). This CDR3 reads CASSRGSEQYF. In DNA form, the CDR3 reads TGTGCCAGCAGTAGGGGGTCCGAGCAGTACTTC.